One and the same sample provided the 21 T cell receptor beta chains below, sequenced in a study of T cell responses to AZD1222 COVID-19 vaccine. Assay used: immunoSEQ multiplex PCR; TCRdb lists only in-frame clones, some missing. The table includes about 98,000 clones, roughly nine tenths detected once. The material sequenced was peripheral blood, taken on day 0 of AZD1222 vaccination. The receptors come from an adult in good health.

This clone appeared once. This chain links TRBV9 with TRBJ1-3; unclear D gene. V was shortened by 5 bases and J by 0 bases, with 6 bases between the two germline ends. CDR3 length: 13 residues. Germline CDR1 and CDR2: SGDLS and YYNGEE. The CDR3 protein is CASRKSSGNTIYF. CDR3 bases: TGTGCCAGCAGAAAAAGCTCTGGAAACACCATATATTTT.

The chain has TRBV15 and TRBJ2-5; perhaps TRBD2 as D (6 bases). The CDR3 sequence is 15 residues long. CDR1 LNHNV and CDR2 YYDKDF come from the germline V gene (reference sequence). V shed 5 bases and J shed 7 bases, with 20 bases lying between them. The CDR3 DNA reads TGTGCCACCAGCGCAAAGACTCCCCGGGGAGGGACCCAGTACTTC. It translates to CATSAKTPRGGTQYF.

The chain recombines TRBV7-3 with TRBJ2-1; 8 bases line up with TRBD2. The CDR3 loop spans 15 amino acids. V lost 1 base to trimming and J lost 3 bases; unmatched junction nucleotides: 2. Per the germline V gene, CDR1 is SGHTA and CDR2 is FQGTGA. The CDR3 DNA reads TGTGCCAGCAGCTTAAACCGGGGGGGCTACAATGAGCAGTTCTTC. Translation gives CASSLNRGGYNEQFF. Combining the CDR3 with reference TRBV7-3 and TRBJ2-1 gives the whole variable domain GAGVSQTPSNKVTEKGKYVELRCDPISGHTALYWYRQSLGQGPEFLIYFQGTGAADDSGLPNDRFFAVRPEGSVSTLKIQRTERGDSAVYLCASSLNRGGYNEQFFGPGTRLTVL.

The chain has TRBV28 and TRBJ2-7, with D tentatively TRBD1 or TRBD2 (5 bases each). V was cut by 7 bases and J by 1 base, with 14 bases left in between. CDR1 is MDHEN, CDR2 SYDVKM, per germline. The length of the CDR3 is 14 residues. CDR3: CASIGEGTSYEQYF. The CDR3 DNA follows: TGTGCCAGCATCGGAGAGGGGACGTCCTACGAGCAGTACTTC.

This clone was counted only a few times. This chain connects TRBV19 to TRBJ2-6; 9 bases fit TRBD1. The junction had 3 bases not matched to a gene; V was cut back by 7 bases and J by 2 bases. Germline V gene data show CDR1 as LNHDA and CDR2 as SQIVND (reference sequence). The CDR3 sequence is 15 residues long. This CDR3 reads CASTRDRAGANVLTF. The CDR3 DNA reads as TGTGCCAGTACCAGGGACAGGGCTGGGGCCAACGTCCTGACTTTC.

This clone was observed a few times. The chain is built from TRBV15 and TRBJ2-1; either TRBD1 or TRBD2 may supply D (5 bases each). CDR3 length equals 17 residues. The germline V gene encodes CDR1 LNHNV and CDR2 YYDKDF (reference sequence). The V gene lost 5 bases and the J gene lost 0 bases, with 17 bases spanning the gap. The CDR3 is CATSATGRSFSYNEQFF. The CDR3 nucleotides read TGTGCCACCAGCGCGACGGGACGTAGTTTCTCCTACAATGAGCAGTTCTTC. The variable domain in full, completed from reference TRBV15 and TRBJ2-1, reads DAMVIQNPRYQVTQFGKPVTLSCSQTLNHNVMYWYQQKSSQAPKLLFHYYDKDFNNEADTPDNFQSRRPNTSFCFLDIRSPGLGDTAMYLCATSATGRSFSYNEQFFGPGTRLTVL.

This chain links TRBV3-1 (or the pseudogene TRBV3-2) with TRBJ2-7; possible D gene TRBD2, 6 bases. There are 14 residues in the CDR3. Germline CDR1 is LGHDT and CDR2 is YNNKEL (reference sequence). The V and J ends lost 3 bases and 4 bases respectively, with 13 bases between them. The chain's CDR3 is CASSQPGLSYEQYF. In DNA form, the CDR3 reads TGTGCCAGCAGCCAGCCGGGACTGTCATACGAGCAGTACTTC.

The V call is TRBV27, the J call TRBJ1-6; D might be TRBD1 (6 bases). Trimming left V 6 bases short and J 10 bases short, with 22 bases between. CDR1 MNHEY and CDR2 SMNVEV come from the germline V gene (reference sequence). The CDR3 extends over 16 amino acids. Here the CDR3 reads CASSPWGGRNLSPLHF. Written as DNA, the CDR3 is TGTGCCAGCAGCCCTTGGGGGGGGCGAAATTTATCACCCCTCCACTTT.

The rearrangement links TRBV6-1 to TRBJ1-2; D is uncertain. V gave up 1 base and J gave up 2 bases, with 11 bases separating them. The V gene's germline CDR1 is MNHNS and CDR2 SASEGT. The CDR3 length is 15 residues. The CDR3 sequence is CASSEEGGYNYGYTF. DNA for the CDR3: TGTGCCAGCAGTGAAGAGGGCGGCTACAACTATGGCTACACCTTC.

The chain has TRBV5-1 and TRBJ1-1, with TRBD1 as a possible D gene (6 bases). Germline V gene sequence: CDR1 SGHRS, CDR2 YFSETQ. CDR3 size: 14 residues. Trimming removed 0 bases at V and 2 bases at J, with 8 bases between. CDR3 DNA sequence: TGCGCCAGCAGCTTGGAGGGGGGTAACACTGAAGCTTTCTTT. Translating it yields CASSLEGGNTEAFF.

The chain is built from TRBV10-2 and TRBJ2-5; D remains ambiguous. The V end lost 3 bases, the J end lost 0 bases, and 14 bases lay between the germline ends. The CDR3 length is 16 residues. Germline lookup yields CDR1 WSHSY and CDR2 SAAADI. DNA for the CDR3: TGCGCCAGCAGTGAAGGAAGAAACCCGTACCAAGAGACCCAGTACTTC. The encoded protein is CASSEGRNPYQETQYF.

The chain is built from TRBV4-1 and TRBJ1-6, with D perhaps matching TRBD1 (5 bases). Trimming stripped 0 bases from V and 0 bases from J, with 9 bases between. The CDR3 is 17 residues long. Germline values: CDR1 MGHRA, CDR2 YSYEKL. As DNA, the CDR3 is TGCGCCAGCAGCCAAGAACGGGGGAGCTCCTATAATTCACCCCTCCACTTT. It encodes CASSQERGSSYNSPLHF.

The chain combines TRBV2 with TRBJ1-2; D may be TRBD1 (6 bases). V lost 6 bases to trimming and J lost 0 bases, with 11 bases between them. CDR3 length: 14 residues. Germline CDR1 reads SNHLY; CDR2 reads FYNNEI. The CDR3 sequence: CASRGDTSNYGYTF. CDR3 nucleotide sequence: TGTGCCAGCAGGGGGGACACCTCTAACTATGGCTACACCTTC.

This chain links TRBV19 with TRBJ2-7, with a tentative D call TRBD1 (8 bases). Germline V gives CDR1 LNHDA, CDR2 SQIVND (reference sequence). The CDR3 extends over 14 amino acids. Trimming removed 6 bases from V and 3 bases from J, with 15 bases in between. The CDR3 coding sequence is TGTGCCAGTAGCCCAACAGGGGGGGGCTACGAGCAGTACTTC. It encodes CASSPTGGGYEQYF.

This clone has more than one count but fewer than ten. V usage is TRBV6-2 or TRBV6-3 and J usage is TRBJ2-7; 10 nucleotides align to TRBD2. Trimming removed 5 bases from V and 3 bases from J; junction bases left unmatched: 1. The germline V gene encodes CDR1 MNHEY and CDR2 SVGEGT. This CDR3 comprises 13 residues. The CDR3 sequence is CASSRLAGYEQYF. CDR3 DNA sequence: TGTGCCAGCAGTAGACTAGCGGGCTACGAGCAGTACTTC.

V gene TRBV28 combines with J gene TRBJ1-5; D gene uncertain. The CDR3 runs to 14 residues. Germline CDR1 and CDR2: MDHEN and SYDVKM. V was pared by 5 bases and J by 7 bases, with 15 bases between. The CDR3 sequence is CASSIVEIPQPQHF. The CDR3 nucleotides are TGTGCCAGCAGTATTGTTGAGATCCCCCAGCCCCAGCATTTT.

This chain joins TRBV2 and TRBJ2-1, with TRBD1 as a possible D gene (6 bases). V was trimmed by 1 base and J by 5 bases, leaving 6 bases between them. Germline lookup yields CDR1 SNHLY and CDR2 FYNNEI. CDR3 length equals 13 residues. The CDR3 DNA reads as TGTGCCAGCAGTGAAGGGACAGACAATGAGCAGTTCTTC. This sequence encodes CASSEGTDNEQFF. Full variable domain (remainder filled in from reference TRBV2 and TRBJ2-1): EPEVTQTPSHQVTQMGQEVILRCVPISNHLYFYWYRQILGQKVEFLVSFYNNEISEKSEIFDDQFSVERPDGSNFTLKIRSTKLEDSAMYFCASSEGTDNEQFFGPGTRLTVL.

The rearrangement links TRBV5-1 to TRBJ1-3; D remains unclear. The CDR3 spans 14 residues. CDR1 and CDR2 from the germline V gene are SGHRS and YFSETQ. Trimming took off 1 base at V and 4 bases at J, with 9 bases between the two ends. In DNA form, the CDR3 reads TGCGCCAGCAGCTTGTCTACCGCAGGAAACACCATATATTTT. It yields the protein CASSLSTAGNTIYF.

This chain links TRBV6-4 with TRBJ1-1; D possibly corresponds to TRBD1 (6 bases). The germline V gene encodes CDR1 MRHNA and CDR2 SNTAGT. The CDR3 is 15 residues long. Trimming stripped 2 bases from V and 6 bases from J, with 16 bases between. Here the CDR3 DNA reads TGTGCCAGCAGTGACGGCGGGACAAGTAACGCTGAAGCTTTCTTT. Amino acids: CASSDGGTSNAEAFF.

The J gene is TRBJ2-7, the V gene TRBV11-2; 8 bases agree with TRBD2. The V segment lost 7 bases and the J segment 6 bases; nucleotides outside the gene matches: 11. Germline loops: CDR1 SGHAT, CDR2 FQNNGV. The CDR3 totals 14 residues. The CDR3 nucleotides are TGTGCCAGCACCATTCGAGCGGGAGCGGGCGAGCAGTACTTC. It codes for CASTIRAGAGEQYF. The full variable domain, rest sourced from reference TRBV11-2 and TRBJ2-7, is EAGVAQSPRYKIIEKRQSVAFWCNPISGHATLYWYQQILGQGPKLLIQFQNNGVVDDSQLPKDRFSAERLKGVDSTLKIQPAKLEDSAVYLCASTIRAGAGEQYFGPGTRLTVT.

CDR3 loop: CASRQGQPYYEQYF. The CDR3 DNA reads TGTGCCAGCAGGCAGGGACAGCCATACTACGAGCAGTACTTC. This sequence joins TRBV27 and TRBJ2-7; 7 bases are a match to TRBD1. CDR3 length: 14 amino acids. Germline CDR1 and CDR2: MNHEY and SMNVEV (reference sequence). Unmatched junction bases numbered 8, after V lost 6 bases and J lost 3 bases.